Below, 21 T cell receptor beta chains from the same sample are listed, as sequenced in a study of blood T cell repertoires in COVID-19. The data were produced by immunoSEQ multiplex PCR, yet TCRdb's version contains in-frame clones alone and is incomplete. The table records 25,000 to 35,000 clones, around 83% of them present only once. The specimen was peripheral blood. The source of these receptors is a human donor in a cohort sampled during active COVID-19.

The V call is TRBV9, the J call TRBJ1-1; TRBD1 matches at 9 bases. CDR1 SGDLS and CDR2 YYNGEE come from the germline V gene. The trim removed 4 bases at V and 4 bases at J, leaving 8 bases unmatched. CDR3 length: 15 residues. CDR3 residues: CASSPRQGEGTEAFF. CDR3 DNA sequence: TGTGCCAGCAGCCCTAGACAGGGGGAGGGCACTGAAGCTTTCTTT. The full variable domain, completed using reference TRBV9 and TRBJ1-1, is DSGVTQTPKHLITATGQRVTLRCSPRSGDLSVYWYQQSLDQGLQFLIQYYNGEERAKGNILERFSAQQFPDLHSELNLSSLELGDSALYFCASSPRQGEGTEAFFGQGTRLTVV.

The rearrangement uses TRBV25-1 and TRBJ1-2; 8 nucleotides align to TRBD1. This CDR3 is 13 amino acids long. The V gene end was trimmed by 7 bases and the J gene end by 6 bases; junction bases not matched to a gene: 7. Germline CDR1 is MGHDK and CDR2 is SYGVNS. The CDR3 DNA sequence: TGTGCCAGCACCGAAGGACAGGGCCATGGCTACACCTTC. It yields the protein CASTEGQGHGYTF.

The chain carries TRBV2 and TRBJ2-5; 8 bases line up with TRBD1. The V gene end was trimmed by 7 bases and the J gene end by 2 bases; junction bases not matched to a gene: 9. Germline-derived CDR1 and CDR2 are SNHLY and FYNNEI. The length of the CDR3 is 15 residues. CDR3 loop: CASTTQGAGQETQYF. CDR3 nucleotides: TGTGCCAGCACAACTCAGGGGGCGGGGCAAGAGACCCAGTACTTC.

The chain uses TRBV12-3 or TRBV12-4 and TRBJ2-5; D unclear. Trimming cost V 3 bases and J 4 bases, with 3 bases left between them. The CDR3 consists of 11 residues. CDR3 amino acids: CASSFRETQYF. The CDR3 nucleotides are TGTGCCAGCAGTTTTAGAGAGACCCAGTACTTC.

The genes are TRBV2 and TRBJ2-5; 7 bases agree with TRBD1. Germline V gene data show CDR1 as SNHLY and CDR2 as FYNNEI. The length of the CDR3 is 14 residues. The J segment lost 4 bases and the V segment lost 3 bases, leaving 5 bases of the junction unmatched. CDR3 region: CASSETGFGETQYF. The CDR3 bases are TGTGCCAGCAGTGAGACAGGGTTCGGAGAGACCCAGTACTTC.

The chain has TRBV24-1 and TRBJ1-1; D is uncertain. CDR1 and CDR2 (germline): KGHDR, SFDVKD. This CDR3 spans 13 amino acids. V lost 4 bases and J lost 7, with 12 bases in between. CDR3 in amino acids: CATSDLGGVEAFF. CDR3 nucleotides: TGTGCCACCAGTGACCTTGGCGGGGTTGAAGCTTTCTTT.

This sequence joins TRBV2 and TRBJ2-4; 15 positions match TRBD2. Germline trimming cut 4 bases from V and 1 base from J; bases unmatched to any gene: 2. Germline CDR1 reads SNHLY; CDR2 reads FYNNEI. The CDR3 has 17 amino acids. The CDR3 bases are TGTGCCAGCAGTGGGACTAGCGGGAGGGGGGCCAAAAACATTCAGTACTTC. It codes for CASSGTSGRGAKNIQYF.

The chain carries TRBV11-2 and TRBJ2-3, with 12 bases matching TRBD1. Trimming took 5 bases from V and 13 from J; bases not matched to a gene: 13. The CDR3 runs to 15 residues. Germline V gene data show CDR1 as SGHAT and CDR2 as FQNNGV. The CDR3 here is CASSHQGQGALSEYF. CDR3 DNA: TGTGCCAGCAGCCACCAGGGACAGGGGGCGCTTTCGGAGTATTTT. Together with reference TRBV11-2 and TRBJ2-3, the CDR3 gives the full variable domain: EAGVAQSPRYKIIEKRQSVAFWCNPISGHATLYWYQQILGQGPKLLIQFQNNGVVDDSQLPKDRFSAERLKGVDSTLKIQPAKLEDSAVYLCASSHQGQGALSEYFGPGTRLTVL.

The V and J genes are TRBV2 and TRBJ1-4; 8 nucleotides match TRBD1. This CDR3 is 13 amino acids long. Trimming cost V 7 bases and J 10 bases; bases outside gene matches: 8. The V gene's germline CDR1 is SNHLY and CDR2 FYNNEI. The CDR3 here is CASNSGGTGKLFF. CDR3 nucleotides: TGTGCCAGCAATTCAGGGGGCACGGGAAAACTGTTTTTT.

The rearrangement uses TRBV19 and TRBJ2-3, with TRBD2 matching over 10 bases. Germline loops: CDR1 LNHDA, CDR2 SQIVND (reference sequence). J lost 0 bases, V lost 5 bases, and 8 bases had no gene match. The CDR3 has 17 residues. CDR3 coding DNA: TGTGCCAGTAGTCCCCCGCGGACTAGCGGTAGCACAGATACGCAGTATTTT. It codes for CASSPPRTSGSTDTQYF. The whole variable domain, filled in from reference TRBV19 and TRBJ2-3, reads DGGITQSPKYLFRKEGQNVTLSCEQNLNHDAMYWYRQDPGQGLRLIYYSQIVNDFQKGDIAEGYSVSREKKESFPLTVTSAQKNPTAFYLCASSPPRTSGSTDTQYFGPGTRLTVL.

V usage is TRBV2 and J usage is TRBJ1-1, with TRBD1 matching 7 bases. With 4 bases clipped from V and 6 bases from J, the junction kept 5 bases outside the gene matches. CDR1 is SNHLY and CDR2 is FYNNEI in the germline V gene. This CDR3 spans 13 amino acids. CDR3 sequence (DNA): TGTGCCAGCAGTGGACAGGGTATCGCTGAAGCTTTCTTT. Its protein is CASSGQGIAEAFF.

The V gene is TRBV2, the J gene TRBJ1-2; weak D call: TRBD1 (6 bases). Germline values: CDR1 SNHLY, CDR2 FYNNEI. V lost 5 bases, J lost 1 base, and 14 bases lay in between. The CDR3 length is 15 residues. CDR3 in amino acids: CASSFTEGDNYGYTF. The CDR3 DNA reads TGTGCCAGCAGTTTTACAGAGGGGGATAACTATGGCTACACCTTC.

In this sample, this clone turned up once. The genes are TRBV2 and TRBJ1-4; a weak D match, TRBD1 (5 bases). The CDR3 has 15 residues. Germline V CDR1 and CDR2: SNHLY, FYNNEI. Between the trimmed V and J ends, which lost 8 bases and 11 bases, there was a span of 24 bases. CDR3 sequence: CASEEMGPGRGKLFF. CDR3 DNA: TGTGCCAGCGAAGAGATGGGACCCGGGCGGGGGAAACTGTTTTTT.

The V gene is TRBV30, the J gene TRBJ1-6; 8 bases align to TRBD1. This CDR3 spans 15 amino acids. Trimming took 4 bases from V and 10 from J; bases not matched to a gene: 12. Germline values: CDR1 GTSNPN, CDR2 SVGIG (reference sequence). For the CDR3, the DNA is TGTGCCTGGACCCTCCAGGCCAGGGACAGGTCACCCCTCCACTTT. As protein: CAWTLQARDRSPLHF.

V and J are TRBV6-5 and TRBJ2-5; 11 bases line up with TRBD2. J was trimmed by 5 bases and V by 10 bases; bases with no gene match: 9. CDR3 length equals 14 residues. CDR1 is MNHEY, CDR2 SVGAGI, per germline. The CDR3 region is CAIRDSGGAETQYF. In nucleotides, the CDR3 is TGTGCCATCCGGGATAGCGGGGGGGCCGAGACCCAGTACTTC.

This clone was counted a single time. J is TRBJ2-2 and V is TRBV5-5, with D tentatively TRBD1 (6 bases). Trimming cost V 5 bases and J 1 base, with 18 bases left between them. CDR1 SGHKS and CDR2 YYEKEE come from the germline V gene (reference sequence). The CDR3 runs to 17 residues. The CDR3 loop reads CASRQQGPLENTGELFF. The CDR3 nucleotides read TGTGCCAGCAGACAACAGGGACCCCTTGAGAACACCGGGGAGCTGTTTTTT.

This chain links TRBV29-1 with TRBJ2-1, with D maybe TRBD2 (5 bases). V lost 6 bases, J lost 5 bases, and 14 bases lay in between. CDR1 is SQVTM and CDR2 is ANQGSEA in the germline V gene. The CDR3 covers 13 residues. CDR3 loop: CSVSRGSHNEQFF. As DNA, the CDR3 is TGCAGCGTGTCCCGGGGAAGCCACAATGAGCAGTTCTTC.

This rearrangement joins TRBV29-1 to TRBJ1-1, with 8 bases that match TRBD1. The CDR3 is 12 residues long. Germline loops: CDR1 SQVTM, CDR2 ANQGSEA. J gave up 1 base and V 6 bases, and 1 base lay outside the gene matches. The CDR3 protein is CSVGTGNTEAFF. The DNA of the CDR3 is TGCAGCGTGGGGACAGGGAACACTGAAGCTTTCTTT. Together with reference TRBV29-1 and TRBJ1-1, the CDR3 gives the full variable domain: SAVISQKPSRDICQRGTSLTIQCQVDSQVTMMFWYRQQPGQSLTLIATANQGSEATYESGFVIDKFPISRPNLTFSTLTVSNMSPEDSSIYLCSVGTGNTEAFFGQGTRLTVV.

The V and J genes are TRBV7-6 and TRBJ1-2; TRBD1 is a possible D gene (5 bases). CDR3 length: 15 amino acids. Germline assignment: CDR1 SGHVS and CDR2 FNYEAQ. V was trimmed by 5 bases and J by 0 bases, leaving 13 bases between them. The CDR3 DNA reads as TGTGCCAGCAGCCCAGACAGCACTCCTAACTATGGCTACACCTTC. It codes for CASSPDSTPNYGYTF.

The chain is built from TRBV4-1 and TRBJ2-1; D may be TRBD1 (5 bases). Germline CDR1 MGHRA, CDR2 YSYEKL. The germline V and J ends were trimmed by 4 bases and 0 bases, with 19 bases remaining between them. The CDR3 has 18 residues. DNA of the CDR3: TGCGCCAGCAGCCCCCTGGGTATCAGGGATCTCTCCTACAATGAGCAGTTCTTC. Residues: CASSPLGIRDLSYNEQFF.

The gene calls are TRBV3-1 (or the pseudogene TRBV3-2) and TRBJ1-6; D not certain. This CDR3 has 16 residues. The V gene lost 1 base and the J gene lost 7 bases, with 14 bases spanning the gap. Germline CDR1 reads LGHDT; CDR2 reads YNNKEL (reference sequence). CDR3 nucleotide sequence: TGTGCCAGCAGCCAAGCGCCAGGAGGGAACAATTCACCCCTCCACTTT. It is translated as CASSQAPGGNNSPLHF.